This T cell receptor beta chain derives from a study of metastatic and nonmetastatic thyroid tumors. Study-level background: Both malignant and benign thyroid patients supplied peripheral blood and tumor or nodule tissue samples, across which the repertoires of these patients were then compared.

TCRdb ran MiXCR on the PCR reads. This table has roughly 20,000 clones, 34% appearing once. Unmatched junction bases numbered 14, after V lost 0 bases and J lost 7 bases. In germline, CDR1 is SGHVS, CDR2 FQNEAQ. The CDR3 loop spans 17 amino acids. Before thyroid surgery, none of the patients had received any treatment. This clone came up once. J is TRBJ1-1 and V is TRBV7-8; 7 bases fit TRBD1. The source of this sequence is a female donor with papillary thyroid cancer or a benign thyroid nodule (not recorded which). Some clones in this sample may be carry-over from other donors' samples. The sequencing input was tumor tissue. CDR3 protein: CASSLAPRGDLNHEAFF. CDR3 coding DNA: TGTGCCAGCAGCTTAGCCCCCAGGGGGGACTTGAACCATGAAGCTTTCTTT.